Shown below are 31 T cell receptor beta chains from a single sample sequenced in a study of cytomegalovirus exposure and HLA in healthy donors. Clones were sequenced by immunoSEQ multiplex PCR, and TCRdb holds only the in-frame ones, with some missing. In the table there are some 120,000 clones, roughly 90% of which are singletons. Sequenced: PBMCs. These receptor sequences come from a woman in her late teens or twenties in good health and CMV-seronegative.

The chain employs TRBV30 and TRBJ2-7; perhaps TRBD2 as D (5 bases). Germline CDR1 is GTSNPN and CDR2 is SVGIG (reference sequence). Trimming took 2 bases from V and 3 from J, leaving 14 bases between them. There are 14 residues in the CDR3. The CDR3 DNA sequence: TGTGCCTGGAGTTCGGGCGGGCCCCTCTACGAGCAGTACTTC. Translating it yields CAWSSGGPLYEQYF.

The gene calls are TRBV23-1 and TRBJ2-7; TRBD2 aligns across 7 bases. TRBV23-1 counts as an open reading frame of uncertain function. Germline trimming cut 6 bases from V and 5 bases from J; bases unmatched to any gene: 19. The CDR3 is 17 amino acids. The chain's CDR3 is CASRPQRTGGYRHEQYF. CDR3 nucleotides: TGCGCCAGCAGACCCCAAAGGACCGGGGGGTATAGGCACGAGCAGTACTTC.

The gene calls are TRBV20-1 and TRBJ2-1, with D unclear. The CDR3 spans 10 residues. Trimming shortened V by 6 bases and J by 5 bases, and 5 bases separated the two germline ends. The V gene's germline CDR1 is DFQATT and CDR2 SNEGSKA (reference sequence). The CDR3 loop is CSARNNEQFF. The CDR3 DNA reads TGCAGTGCCCGTAACAATGAGCAGTTCTTC.

The chain employs TRBV5-6 and TRBJ2-3; a weak D match, TRBD1 (7 bases). Germline loops: CDR1 SGHDT, CDR2 YYEEEE. Trimming shortened V by 0 bases and J by 4 bases, and 15 bases separated the two germline ends. The CDR3 extends over 16 amino acids. The CDR3 nucleotides are TGTGCCAGCAGCTTGGGCGGGACAGCCTCGGCAGATACGCAGTATTTT. It specifies CASSLGGTASADTQYF.

The rearrangement joins TRBV9 to TRBJ2-1; D remains ambiguous. Trimming shortened V by 1 base and J by 3 bases, and 5 bases separated the two germline ends. This CDR3 has 13 amino acids. Germline assignment: CDR1 SGDLS and CDR2 YYNGEE. The CDR3 protein is CASSVQNYNEQFF. The CDR3 bases are TGTGCCAGCAGCGTACAGAACTACAATGAGCAGTTCTTC.

This chain connects TRBV5-1 to TRBJ2-5; TRBD2 is a possible D gene (6 bases). The CDR3 loop spans 15 amino acids. With 5 bases removed from V and 2 bases from J, the gap between germline ends came to 16 bases. Germline V lookup: CDR1 SGHRS, CDR2 YFSETQ. The CDR3 spells CASSPPASGQETQYF. The CDR3 coding sequence is TGCGCCAGCAGTCCCCCTGCGAGCGGGCAAGAGACCCAGTACTTC.

Only one count was recorded for this clone. V gene TRBV7-6 combines with J gene TRBJ2-1; no clear D gene. The CDR3 length is 13 residues. Germline lookup yields CDR1 SGHVS and CDR2 FNYEAQ. Trimming left V 1 base short and J 8 bases short, with 9 bases between. This CDR3 reads CASSLGYRYEQFF. The DNA of the CDR3 is TGTGCCAGCAGCTTAGGTTATCGTTATGAGCAGTTCTTC.

The chain is built from TRBV13 and TRBJ2-1; possibly TRBD2 for D (6 bases). This CDR3 has 13 residues. V shed 5 bases and J shed 9 bases, with 14 bases lying between them. Per germline, CDR1 PRHDT and CDR2 FYEKMQ (reference sequence). The CDR3 spells CASSRMRGGEQFF. The CDR3 DNA sequence: TGTGCCAGCAGCCGTATGCGGGGTGGTGAGCAGTTCTTC.

This rearrangement joins TRBV2 to TRBJ2-1; 9 bases match TRBD1. Germline V CDR1 and CDR2: SNHLY, FYNNEI. Unmatched junction bases numbered 2, after V lost 5 bases and J lost 0 bases. This CDR3 comprises 15 residues. The CDR3 DNA reads TGTGCCAGCAGTAGGGACAGGGACTCCTACAATGAGCAGTTCTTC. This codes for CASSRDRDSYNEQFF.

This rearrangement joins TRBV4-1 to TRBJ1-1; D is possibly TRBD1 (5 bases). Trimming left V 1 base short and J 4 bases short, with 16 bases between. The germline CDR1 and CDR2 sequences are MGHRA and YSYEKL. The CDR3 is made up of 16 amino acids. The DNA for the CDR3 is TGCGCCAGCAGCCAAGTATCGCCAGGGCTTGGCACTGAAGCTTTCTTT. It translates to CASSQVSPGLGTEAFF.

The chain uses TRBV29-1 and TRBJ2-7, with a tentative D call TRBD1 (6 bases). The V and J ends lost 4 bases and 5 bases respectively, with 15 bases between them. CDR1 and CDR2 (germline): SQVTM, ANQGSEA. This CDR3 comprises 13 residues. The CDR3 here is CSVAPQGNNEQYF. The CDR3 nucleotides are TGCAGCGTTGCTCCTCAGGGGAACAACGAGCAGTACTTC.

The genes are TRBV5-1 and TRBJ2-1; D is undetermined. The CDR3 spans 16 residues. Germline lookup yields CDR1 SGHRS and CDR2 YFSETQ. V was shortened by 0 bases and J by 1 base, with 11 bases between the two germline ends. The CDR3, as DNA: TGCGCCAGCAGCTTGGCGGGTGGATCTTCCTACAATGAGCAGTTCTTC. Amino acids: CASSLAGGSSYNEQFF.

This clone has only one observation. The V call is TRBV4-1, the J call TRBJ2-7, with D tentatively TRBD1 (6 bases). CDR1 and CDR2 from the germline V gene are MGHRA and YSYEKL. V was cut by 5 bases and J by 5 bases, with 13 bases left in between. The CDR3 is made up of 13 amino acids. The CDR3 loop reads CASSVNRDDEQYF. CDR3 in DNA: TGCGCCAGCAGCGTGAACAGGGACGACGAGCAGTACTTC.

The V gene is TRBV5-1, the J gene TRBJ2-3; D perhaps matches TRBD2 (5 bases). The CDR3 loop spans 14 amino acids. The V and J ends lost 5 bases and 2 bases respectively, with 12 bases between them. The germline V gene has CDR1 SGHRS and CDR2 YFSETQ. CDR3 amino acids: CASSLPGITDTQYF. For the CDR3, the DNA is TGCGCCAGCAGTCTACCGGGGATCACAGATACGCAGTATTTT.

This rearrangement joins TRBV29-1 to TRBJ2-2; TRBD1 might be the D (5 bases). V lost 3 bases to trimming and J lost 6 bases, with 17 bases between them. This CDR3 spans 15 amino acids. CDR1 is SQVTM, CDR2 ANQGSEA, per germline. The CDR3, as DNA: TGCAGCGTTGATACCCCCCAGGGAAGGGCCGGGGAGCTGTTTTTT. Translating gives CSVDTPQGRAGELFF.

CDR3 sequence (DNA): TGTGCCAGCAGCTTGGATCCGGGACAGGCGGCCTACGAGCAGTACTTC. It encodes CASSLDPGQAAYEQYF. The chain joins TRBV7-6 to TRBJ2-7, with 8 bases that match TRBD1. With V trimmed by 3 bases and J by 2 bases, 9 bases remained unmatched. Germline V lookup: CDR1 SGHVS, CDR2 FNYEAQ. The CDR3 runs 16 residues.

This chain uses TRBV19 with TRBJ1-2; 7 bases fit TRBD1. Losses at the gene ends were 6 bases for V and 1 base for J; bases not matched to a gene: 11. Germline CDR1 and CDR2: LNHDA and SQIVND (reference sequence). This CDR3 is 16 amino acids long. The CDR3 sequence: CASSFMGDSRNYGYTF. CDR3 bases: TGTGCCAGTAGCTTTATGGGGGACAGTCGTAACTATGGCTACACCTTC.

CDR3 nucleotide sequence: TGTGCCCCCGGAGGAGGTGAAGAGACCCAGTACTTC. Translating it yields CAPGGGEETQYF. The genes are TRBV7-9 and TRBJ2-5, with D perhaps TRBD2 (5 bases). Trimming removed 11 bases at V and 3 bases at J, with 13 bases between. The CDR3 loop spans 12 amino acids. Germline V lookup: CDR1 SEHNR, CDR2 FQNEAQ (reference sequence).

The chain carries TRBV19 and TRBJ2-5; 12 bases fit TRBD1. The germline V gene has CDR1 LNHDA and CDR2 SQIVND (reference sequence). The CDR3 covers 16 residues. V lost 10 bases, J lost 3 bases, and 12 bases stayed unmatched. The CDR3 nucleotides read TGTGCCACAGATCTCCGGGACAGGGGGCTGGAAGAGACCCAGTACTTC. Its translation is CATDLRDRGLEETQYF.

This chain joins TRBV19 and TRBJ2-2; D might be TRBD1 (6 bases). Germline V lookup: CDR1 LNHDA, CDR2 SQIVND (reference sequence). There are 16 residues in the CDR3. The germline V and J ends were trimmed by 0 bases and 6 bases, with 14 bases remaining between them. The CDR3 region is CASSIEAGEIPGELFF. The CDR3 DNA follows: TGTGCCAGTAGTATAGAGGCAGGGGAAATTCCCGGGGAGCTGTTTTTT.

This chain uses TRBV7-6 with TRBJ2-2; 9 bases align to TRBD2. The CDR3 spans 16 residues. CDR1 SGHVS and CDR2 FNYEAQ come from the germline V gene. Trimming cost V 3 bases and J 1 base; bases outside gene matches: 3. In nucleotides, the CDR3 is TGTGCCAGCAGCTTGGAGACTAGCGGGAACACCGGGGAGCTGTTTTTT. It encodes CASSLETSGNTGELFF.

This clone has a single count. This sequence joins TRBV5-1 and TRBJ1-4; the match to TRBD1 covers 11 bases. Per germline, CDR1 SGHRS and CDR2 YFSETQ. After removal of 1 base from V and 7 bases from J, the junction contained 3 bases not matched to a gene. The CDR3 has 15 amino acids. In DNA form, the CDR3 reads TGCGCCAGCAGCTTGTGGGGACAGGGGGGTGAAAAACTGTTTTTT. This gives the protein CASSLWGQGGEKLFF.

A remark on this clone: Additional DNA sequences in this sample encode the identical CDR3. The chain couples TRBV11-3 to TRBJ1-1; possible D gene TRBD1, 6 bases. The CDR3 is made up of 14 amino acids. CDR1 and CDR2 (germline): SGHNT, YENEEA. The V end was cut by 2 bases, the J end by 1 base, with 8 bases between. The DNA of the CDR3 is TGTGCCAGCAGCTTACTGGGGGCGAACACTGAAGCTTTCTTT. It encodes CASSLLGANTEAFF.

The rearrangement uses TRBV4-2 and TRBJ2-1; 11 bases align to TRBD2. Germline-derived CDR1 and CDR2 are LGHNA and YNFKEQ. The CDR3 is made up of 18 amino acids. Losses at the gene ends were 4 bases for V and 7 bases for J; bases not matched to a gene: 15. Here the CDR3 reads CASSPIPRLAGFSNEQFF. CDR3 DNA sequence: TGTGCCAGCAGCCCCATACCCCGACTAGCGGGATTCTCGAATGAGCAGTTCTTC.

The V gene is TRBV6-5, the J gene TRBJ2-5; a weak D match, TRBD1 (7 bases). CDR3 size: 13 residues. CDR1 and CDR2 (germline): MNHEY, SVGAGI. Trimming removed 6 bases from V and 4 bases from J, with 12 bases in between. The chain's CDR3 is CASRGQGGETQYF. The CDR3, as DNA: TGTGCCAGCAGAGGGCAGGGGGGAGAGACCCAGTACTTC.

This clone was found once. The V gene is TRBV2, the J gene TRBJ1-1; D not certain. Germline CDR1 and CDR2: SNHLY and FYNNEI. V lost 3 bases and J lost 0, with 8 bases in between. The CDR3 spans 14 residues. CDR3 sequence reads: CASSERAVNTEAFF. The CDR3 coding sequence is TGTGCCAGCAGTGAGAGGGCAGTGAACACTGAAGCTTTCTTT.

The CDR3 coding sequence is TGTGCCAGCAGCCCCAGGGGCAGGGCAACTAATGAAAAACTGTTTTTT. Translating it yields CASSPRGRATNEKLFF. The chain recombines TRBV7-6 with TRBJ1-4, with D possibly matching TRBD1 (6 bases). From germline, CDR1 is SGHVS and CDR2 FNYEAQ. There are 16 residues in the CDR3. Trimming stripped 5 bases from V and 0 bases from J, with 13 bases between.

V gene TRBV7-9 combines with J gene TRBJ1-1, with D perhaps TRBD1 (6 bases). V was trimmed by 5 bases and J by 5 bases, leaving 9 bases between them. Germline CDR1 and CDR2: SEHNR and FQNEAQ (reference sequence). The CDR3 consists of 12 residues. This CDR3 is CASSTQGTEAFF. CDR3 DNA sequence: TGTGCCAGCAGCACCCAGGGGACTGAAGCTTTCTTT.

This clone has a single count. V usage is TRBV27 and J usage is TRBJ2-1; a weak D match, TRBD1 (5 bases). Germline V gene lookup returns CDR1 MNHEY and CDR2 SMNVEV (reference sequence). Trimming cost V 5 bases and J 2 bases, with 16 bases left between them. CDR3 size: 16 residues. The DNA of the CDR3 is TGTGCCAGCAGTCTAAAGGGGTGGGATACCTACAATGAGCAGTTCTTC. Translation: CASSLKGWDTYNEQFF.

J is TRBJ2-7 and V is TRBV7-2; 10 bases are shared with TRBD2. Germline CDR1 SGHTA, CDR2 FQGNSA. J was trimmed by 2 bases and V by 1 base; bases with no gene match: 5. The CDR3 has 16 amino acids. The DNA of the CDR3 is TGTGCCAGCAGCTTAGGTCTAGCGGGAGTGCCCTACGAGCAGTACTTC. Protein sequence: CASSLGLAGVPYEQYF.

The chain couples TRBV18 to TRBJ1-1; D is uncertain. CDR3 size: 14 residues. Looked up from germline, CDR1 is KGHSH and CDR2 is LQKENI. V dropped 3 bases and J dropped 1 base, with 9 bases sitting between them. Here the CDR3 DNA reads TGTGCCAGCTCACCCCTGACTGAGAACACTGAAGCTTTCTTT. Its translation is CASSPLTENTEAFF. The variable domain in full, with the rest retrieved from reference TRBV18 and TRBJ1-1, is NAGVMQNPRHLVRRRGQEARLRCSPMKGHSHVYWYRQLPEEGLKFMVYLQKENIIDESGMPKERFSAEFPKEGPSILRIQQVVRGDSAAYFCASSPLTENTEAFFGQGTRLTVV.